This T cell receptor beta chain comes out of a study of beta chain features in type 1 diabetes listed by TCRdb under 2018. Regarding the complete study: No differences in mean age, gender distribution, total cell number or subset yield were found between patients and healthy donors. A total of under 140,000,000 sorted cells were examined across all samples, and the number of cells per subset was strongly correlated with RNA yield. The study compared the TCRB repertoires of sorted circulating CD4+ T cell subsets in recently diagnosed type 1 diabetes patients with those in matched healthy donors. Regulatory and stem cell-like memory subsets were isolated from only 8 patients and about eight healthy donors, whereas naive and central memory subsets came from all 30 or so donors. General findings and caveats noted by the study authors: PCR may preferentially amplify shorter templates, but because patient and control samples were amplified and corrected together, any resulting skew would affect both groups equally. HLA sub-analyses involved small numbers of individuals, so any influence of HLA type on TCRB rearrangement remained unresolved. Naive, central memory and regulatory TCRB repertoires appeared to be more similar among patients than among healthy donors. Fewer insertions and more nucleotide deletions at VDJ recombination sites were observed in patients with type 1 diabetes, implying thymic rearrangement abnormalities. Because cDNA was sequenced instead of genomic DNA, activated cells with high expression could be over-represented, although the groups did not differ in activation or CD3 levels. A moderate but significant shortening of TCRB CDR3 length was observed in type 1 diabetes patients in all four CD4+ subsets.

Including cysteine and phenylalanine, the CDR3 has 15 amino acids. Only CDR3 DNA remains: 45 bases, in frame from the first base. V loses 5 bases at its end and J loses 7 bases; junction bases beyond the gene matches: 6. From the germline V gene, CDR1 is MDHEN and CDR2 is SYDVKM. From each donor, a single peripheral blood sample of about 120 mL on average was drawn into heparinised tubes. Using a panel that included CD45RO, CCR7, CD25, CD127, CD95 and CD27, naive, central memory, regulatory and stem cell-like memory CD4+ T cells were sorted on a BD FACSAria II. Purity was above 95% for every sorted population. PBMCs were isolated immediately by Lymphoprep density gradient centrifugation and stained directly without culture. So that batch effects would be minimized, each experiment stained and sorted samples in pairs, pairing one healthy donor with one patient. The entire amount of isolated RNA was reverse transcribed using the High Capacity cDNA Reverse Transcription Kit, so the sequenced TCRB transcripts were expressed ones. Deep immunoSEQ sequencing was applied to naive, central memory and regulatory T cell samples, giving an average of roughly 3.6 million total reads per sample. Sorted cells were lysed in RLT buffer and RNA was extracted with DNase-treated RNeasy Micro or Mini kits, depending on cell number. To prevent cross-contamination, every cell subset was processed on its own, while patient and healthy donor samples were processed together. The immunoSEQ multiplex PCR was used to amplify TCRB sequences from cDNA, yielding 87-bp fragments that span the CDR3 region. Sequencing of the amplicons was performed on the Illumina HiSeq platform. Under the source paper's analysis protocol: PCR bias was corrected computationally using synthetic template baselines, and reads within Hamming distance 2 were collapsed, with unmergeable singletons discarded. Reads were aligned against IMGT to assign V, D and J genes, CDR3 length and insertions or deletions at six rearrangement sites. Within each subset, clonotype counts were normalized to the number of sorted cells before true diversity and Gini coefficients were calculated with the tcR R package. The overlap coefficient, calculated on TCRB nucleotide sequences, was used to measure repertoire sharing. As a proxy for the pre-selection repertoire, out-of-frame TCRB sequences from naive cells were analyzed. Held by TCRdb, this immuneACCESS table contains in-frame sequences only and omits some clones. Under half of the omission traces to an unresolved V gene where checked; the cause of the rest is unknown. V and J calls and clone size are given by that table; D and trimming were obtained from the DNA. The sample includes more than 300,000 clones, with less than 15% observed a single time. The biggest ten clones account for approximately 0.02% of the sample.

This clone was recorded a few times. The clone's antigen remains unknown. Qualities for individual bases were not recorded, and no much larger clone is one base off. The receptor chain draws on TRBV28 and TRBJ2-1, with 12 junctional bases fitting TRBD2. Sequenced: naive CD4+ T cells from blood. The sample's cell subset or site label, decoded: true naive CD4+ T cells. This TCR was sampled from a woman between 18 and 29 years old in good health. Here the CDR3 is given as CASSLLAGGENEQFF. The nucleotide sequence is given as TGTGCCAGCAGTCTACTAGCGGGAGGTGAGAATGAGCAGTTCTTC.